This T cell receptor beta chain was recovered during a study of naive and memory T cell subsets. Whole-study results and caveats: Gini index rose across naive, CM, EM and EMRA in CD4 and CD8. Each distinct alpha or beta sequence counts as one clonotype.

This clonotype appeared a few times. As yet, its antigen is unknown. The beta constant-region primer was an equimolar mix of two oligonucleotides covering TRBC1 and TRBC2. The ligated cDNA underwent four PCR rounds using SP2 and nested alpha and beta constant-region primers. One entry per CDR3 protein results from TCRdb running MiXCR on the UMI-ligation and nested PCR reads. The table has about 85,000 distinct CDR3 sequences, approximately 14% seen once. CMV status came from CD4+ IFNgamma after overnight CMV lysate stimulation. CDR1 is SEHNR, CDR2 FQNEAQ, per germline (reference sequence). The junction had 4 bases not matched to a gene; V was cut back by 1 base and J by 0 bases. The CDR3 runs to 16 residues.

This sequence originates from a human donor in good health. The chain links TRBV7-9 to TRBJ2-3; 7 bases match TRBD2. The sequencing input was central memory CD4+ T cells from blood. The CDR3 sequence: CASSLVVGLSTDTQYF. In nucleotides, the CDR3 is TGTGCCAGCAGCTTAGTAGTGGGACTAAGCACAGATACGCAGTATTTT.